What follows are 31 T cell receptor beta chains derived from one specimen sequenced in a study of T cells after yellow fever vaccination. MiXCR was run by TCRdb on the 5' RACE reads, yielding one entry per CDR3 protein. The sample records hundreds of thousands of distinct CDR3 sequences, approximately 13% being singletons. Material: PBMCs, obtained on the day of the yellow fever booster vaccination. The receptors originated from a man between 25 and 39 years old who received the YFV17D yellow fever vaccine.

The V call is TRBV24-1, the J call TRBJ2-1; 15 positions match TRBD2. The J segment lost 4 bases and the V segment lost 7 bases, leaving 7 bases of the junction unmatched. The CDR3 has 17 amino acids. Germline V lookup: CDR1 KGHDR, CDR2 SFDVKD. The CDR3: CATSLGLAGGLYNEQFF. The CDR3 nucleotides read TGTGCCACCAGCCTCGGACTAGCGGGAGGGCTGTACAATGAGCAGTTCTTC.

The rearrangement joins TRBV7-2 to TRBJ2-7; tentatively, D is TRBD1 or TRBD2 (5 bases each). This CDR3 comprises 16 residues. Germline-derived CDR1 and CDR2 are SGHTA and FQGNSA. V lost 5 bases, J lost 1 base, and 18 bases lay in between. The CDR3 bases are TGTGCCAGCAGCGTTGCTTACGGGACGGGGTCCTACGAGCAGTACTTC. Translation gives CASSVAYGTGSYEQYF.

The sample holds a few counts of this clonotype. The chain joins TRBV15 to TRBJ2-1; TRBD2 aligns across 13 bases. J gave up 1 base and V 4 bases, and 10 bases lay outside the gene matches. This CDR3 contains 19 residues. Germline CDR1 and CDR2: LNHNV and YYDKDF (reference sequence). Written as DNA, the CDR3 is TGTGCCACCAGCAACCCACTAGCGGGAGGGCCTAGGTCCTACAATGAGCAGTTCTTC. Translating gives CATSNPLAGGPRSYNEQFF.

This clonotype was recorded a few times. V usage is TRBV29-1 and J usage is TRBJ1-1, with D maybe TRBD1 (5 bases). CDR3 size: 13 residues. The germline CDR1 and CDR2 sequences are SQVTM and ANQGSEA. V was shortened by 7 bases and J by 1 base, with 13 bases between the two germline ends. The chain's CDR3 is CSAKDGGNTEAFF. CDR3 nucleotide sequence: TGCAGCGCGAAGGACGGGGGGAACACTGAAGCTTTCTTT. Using reference TRBV29-1 and TRBJ1-1 for the parts outside the CDR3, the full variable domain is SAVISQKPSRDICQRGTSLTIQCQVDSQVTMMFWYRQQPGQSLTLIATANQGSEATYESGFVIDKFPISRPNLTFSTLTVSNMSPEDSSIYLCSAKDGGNTEAFFGQGTRLTVV.

This clonotype was observed at least ten times. V usage is TRBV12-3 or TRBV12-4 and J usage is TRBJ2-1, with D perhaps matching TRBD1 or TRBD2 (5 bases each). V gave up 4 bases and J gave up 10 bases, with 14 bases separating them. The CDR3 covers 13 residues. The CDR3 loop reads CASSSGTSREQFF. As DNA, the CDR3 is TGTGCCAGCAGTTCCGGGACCAGTCGGGAGCAGTTCTTC.

J is TRBJ2-3 and V is TRBV7-9, with 12 bases lining up with TRBD1. This CDR3 contains 17 residues. The J segment lost 5 bases and the V segment lost 2 bases, leaving 8 bases of the junction unmatched. CDR1 and CDR2 (germline): SEHNR, FQNEAQ (reference sequence). The chain's CDR3 is CASSLTPGQGAKDTQYF. CDR3 DNA sequence: TGTGCCAGCAGCTTAACTCCGGGACAGGGGGCAAAAGATACGCAGTATTTT.

This chain joins TRBV12-3 or TRBV12-4 and TRBJ1-1; D unclear. V lost 7 bases and J lost 5, with 5 bases in between. This CDR3 is built from 10 residues. CDR3 nucleotide sequence: TGTGCCAGCACTTTGACTGAAGCTTTCTTT. Its protein is CASTLTEAFF.

The chain couples TRBV5-4 to TRBJ2-7; a possible D gene is TRBD2 (5 bases). The ends were cut back, 7 bases at V and 0 bases at J, with 20 bases in the middle. The CDR3 is made up of 16 amino acids. Germline CDR1 and CDR2: SGHNT and YYREEE (reference sequence). The CDR3 protein is CASAPQPGSHSYEQYF. CDR3 DNA: TGTGCCAGCGCTCCCCAGCCGGGGTCCCACTCCTACGAGCAGTACTTC.

This clonotype was counted between two and nine times. The chain employs TRBV20-1 and TRBJ2-6, with TRBD2 as a possible D gene (5 bases). Germline loops: CDR1 DFQATT, CDR2 SNEGSKA (reference sequence). The V gene lost 5 bases and the J gene lost 0 bases, with 11 bases spanning the gap. This CDR3 contains 15 residues. The CDR3 nucleotides are TGCAGTGCTTCGGGCGGGCCCTCTGGGGCCAACGTCCTGACTTTC. The encoded protein is CSASGGPSGANVLTF.

The J gene is TRBJ2-1, the V gene TRBV5-1; maybe TRBD1 (5 bases). This CDR3 has 17 residues. From germline, CDR1 is SGHRS and CDR2 YFSETQ. V shed 4 bases and J shed 4 bases, with 21 bases lying between them. This CDR3 reads CASSPRLTGSTYNEQFF. In DNA, the CDR3 is TGCGCCAGCAGCCCGCGCTTAACAGGATCTACTTACAATGAGCAGTTCTTC.

Only a few counts were recorded for this clonotype. CDR3 amino acids: CSVKRAGEVSTEAFF. CDR3 DNA: TGCAGCGTTAAGCGGGCAGGGGAGGTGAGCACTGAAGCTTTCTTT. The rearrangement uses TRBV29-1 and TRBJ1-1; tentative D call: TRBD1 (6 bases). Germline CDR1 and CDR2: SQVTM and ANQGSEA. This CDR3 comprises 15 residues. Trimming removed 5 bases from V and 4 bases from J, with 20 bases in between.

This clonotype has ten or more counts. V and J are TRBV5-1 and TRBJ2-5, with 11 bases aligning to TRBD2. The germline CDR1 and CDR2 sequences are SGHRS and YFSETQ. V lost 2 bases to trimming and J lost 4 bases; unmatched junction nucleotides: 4. This CDR3 is 15 amino acids long. The CDR3 loop is CASSLTSGSGETQYF. Written as DNA, the CDR3 is TGCGCCAGCAGCTTAACTAGCGGGAGTGGAGAGACCCAGTACTTC.

This clonotype has a handful of counts. J is TRBJ2-1 and V is TRBV20-1; D is unclear. CDR1 is DFQATT, CDR2 SNEGSKA, per germline (reference sequence). The CDR3 has 14 residues. V dropped 3 bases and J dropped 0 bases, with 9 bases sitting between them. In nucleotides, the CDR3 is TGCAGTGCTAGTGTGGCGAGCTCCTACAATGAGCAGTTCTTC. Its protein is CSASVASSYNEQFF.

V gene TRBV7-9 combines with J gene TRBJ1-2; D unresolved. Deletions cut 1 base from V and 8 bases from J, with 8 bases between. The V gene's germline CDR1 is SEHNR and CDR2 FQNEAQ (reference sequence). The CDR3 consists of 12 residues. The chain's CDR3 is CASSLGDQGYTF. The CDR3 bases are TGTGCCAGCAGCTTAGGAGATCAAGGCTACACCTTC. The full variable domain, with the rest looked up from reference TRBV7-9 and TRBJ1-2, is DTGVSQNPRHKITKRGQNVTFRCDPISEHNRLYWYRQTLGQGPEFLTYFQNEAQLEKSRLLSDRFSAERPKGSFSTLEIQRTEQGDSAMYLCASSLGDQGYTFGSGTRLTVV.

This clonotype was counted between two and nine times. CDR3 sequence: CASSLKGLPKQETQYF. CDR3 DNA: TGTGCCAGCAGTTTAAAGGGACTCCCCAAGCAAGAGACCCAGTACTTC. The chain recombines TRBV12-3 or TRBV12-4 with TRBJ2-5; weak D call: TRBD2 (6 bases). V was clipped by 2 bases and J by 2 bases, with 15 bases between them. The CDR3 runs to 16 residues.

This clonotype was observed at least ten times. The rearrangement uses TRBV6-4 and TRBJ2-7; D unclear. The CDR3 is 13 amino acids. Germline V gene lookup returns CDR1 MRHNA and CDR2 SNTAGT. V lost 4 bases to trimming and J lost 1 base, with 8 bases between them. DNA of the CDR3: TGTGCCAGCAGTGGTTGGGGATCCTACGAGCAGTACTTC. The encoded protein is CASSGWGSYEQYF.

This clonotype appeared a few times. V gene TRBV5-1 combines with J gene TRBJ2-1; 10 bases are a match to TRBD2. The CDR3 runs 15 residues. Germline assignment: CDR1 SGHRS and CDR2 YFSETQ. V lost 2 bases and J lost 8; bases outside the gene matches: 7. The chain's CDR3 is CASSLSAGGLYEQFF. CDR3 sequence (DNA): TGCGCCAGCAGCTTATCAGCGGGAGGGTTATATGAGCAGTTCTTC.

This clonotype was picked up a small number of times. The genes are TRBV20-1 and TRBJ2-1; tentatively, D is TRBD2 (6 bases). Germline CDR1 DFQATT, CDR2 SNEGSKA (reference sequence). The CDR3 runs to 14 residues. With 6 bases removed from V and 7 bases from J, the gap between germline ends came to 19 bases. CDR3 protein: CSASRDSSINEQFF. The DNA of the CDR3 is TGCAGTGCGTCGCGGGATTCTAGTATTAATGAGCAGTTCTTC.

The chain joins TRBV6-2 or TRBV6-3 to TRBJ2-1; either TRBD1 or TRBD2 may supply D (5 bases each). This CDR3 is built from 14 residues. From germline, CDR1 is MNHEY and CDR2 SVGEGT. The V and J ends lost 1 base and 10 bases respectively, with 14 bases between them. The CDR3 here is CASSYWGLGGEQFF. DNA for the CDR3: TGTGCCAGCAGTTACTGGGGGTTAGGTGGGGAGCAGTTCTTC.

With respect to this clonotype: Given a much more abundant clone one base away, this may be a read error. The chain carries TRBV4-3 and TRBJ2-1, with a possible D match to TRBD2 (6 bases). The CDR3 loop spans 16 amino acids. Germline CDR1 LGHNA, CDR2 YSLEER. This CDR3 is CASGQDLAGPYNEQFF. CDR3 in DNA: TGCGCCAGCGGCCAAGATTTGGCGGGACCCTACAATGAGCAGTTCTTC.

The J gene is TRBJ2-5, the V gene TRBV10-3, with 7 bases aligning to TRBD1. The CDR3 extends over 16 amino acids. In germline, CDR1 is ENHRY, CDR2 SYGVKD. The V segment lost 2 bases and the J segment 1 base; nucleotides outside the gene matches: 7. The CDR3 bases are TGTGCCATCAGTGAGCTGACAGGGCAAATCCAAGAGACCCAGTACTTC. The encoded protein is CAISELTGQIQETQYF.

The chain has TRBV3-1 and TRBJ1-1, with D tentatively TRBD1 (5 bases). Germline V lookup: CDR1 LGHDT, CDR2 YNNKEL (reference sequence). V dropped 2 bases and J dropped 11 bases, with 15 bases sitting between them. The CDR3 is made up of 13 amino acids. The CDR3 sequence: CASSQSLRGWAFF. The DNA for the CDR3 is TGTGCCAGCAGCCAATCGTTGAGGGGTTGGGCTTTCTTT. The entire variable domain, with the rest obtained from reference TRBV3-1 and TRBJ1-1, is as follows: DTAVSQTPKYLVTQMGNDKSIKCEQNLGHDTMYWYKQDSKKFLKIMFSYNNKELIINETVPNRFSPKSPDKAHLNLHINSLELGDSAVYFCASSQSLRGWAFFGQGTRLTVV.

This clonotype was seen at least ten times. The chain links TRBV20-1 to TRBJ1-1; D is perhaps TRBD1 (5 bases). The CDR3 covers 10 residues. Germline CDR1 reads DFQATT; CDR2 reads SNEGSKA (reference sequence). Deletions cut 5 bases from V and 4 bases from J, with 5 bases between. The CDR3 bases are TGCAGTGCTGGGGGCACTGAAGCTTTCTTT. This translates into CSAGGTEAFF.

A few counts support this clonotype. The gene calls are TRBV12-3 or TRBV12-4 and TRBJ2-3; tentative D call: TRBD2 (6 bases). The CDR3 has 16 residues. Trimming cost V 3 bases and J 2 bases, with 15 bases left between them. The CDR3 is CASSFNGRVITDTQYF. CDR3 nucleotides: TGTGCCAGCAGTTTTAACGGGAGAGTCATCACAGATACGCAGTATTTT.

The chain combines TRBV11-2 with TRBJ2-1; D unclear. This CDR3 has 13 residues. Trimming cost V 3 bases and J 9 bases, with 12 bases left between them. Germline CDR1 SGHAT, CDR2 FQNNGV. CDR3 protein: CASSFESFVEQFF. CDR3 DNA: TGTGCCAGCAGCTTTGAATCTTTCGTTGAGCAGTTCTTC.

This clonotype occurred a few times. The J gene is TRBJ2-3, the V gene TRBV24-1; TRBD2 aligns across 7 bases. Trimming at V came to 5 bases and at J to 4 bases, leaving 2 bases not matched to a gene. In germline, CDR1 is KGHDR, CDR2 SFDVKD. CDR3 length equals 13 residues. The chain's CDR3 is CATSGGGSDTQYF. In DNA, the CDR3 is TGTGCCACCAGTGGGGGGGGATCAGATACGCAGTATTTT.

This clonotype was found a few times. This may be a read error, as it is one base from a much larger clone. The rearrangement joins TRBV24-1 to TRBJ2-3; 7 bases align to TRBD2. The J segment lost 2 bases and the V segment lost 4 bases, leaving 5 bases of the junction unmatched. Germline CDR1 is KGHDR and CDR2 is SFDVKD. The CDR3 runs to 15 residues. The CDR3 here is CATSDPGTTTDTQYF. The CDR3 DNA follows: TGTGCCACCAGTGACCCCGGGACTACCACAGATACGCAGTATTTT.

The chain is built from TRBV5-4 and TRBJ2-3, with 7 bases fitting TRBD1. CDR3 length equals 16 residues. Germline CDR1 and CDR2: SGHNT and YYREEE (reference sequence). Trimming cost V 1 base and J 6 bases; bases outside gene matches: 11. The CDR3: CASSLWWTGVGDTQYF. In DNA, the CDR3 is TGTGCCAGCAGCTTGTGGTGGACAGGCGTAGGCGATACGCAGTATTTT.

This clonotype was picked up one time. This chain links TRBV3-1 with TRBJ2-7, with D maybe TRBD1 (6 bases). CDR3 length: 15 residues. The germline gives CDR1 LGHDT, CDR2 YNNKEL (reference sequence). V was pared by 4 bases and J by 0 bases, with 13 bases between. This chain's CDR3 is CASSRGHQSSYEQYF. In nucleotides, the CDR3 is TGTGCCAGCAGCCGGGGACACCAAAGCTCCTACGAGCAGTACTTC.

This chain links TRBV12-3 or TRBV12-4 with TRBJ2-7, with 8 bases identical to TRBD1. The CDR3 contains 14 residues. V trimming: 8 bases; J trimming: 2 bases; junction bases outside the gene matches: 8. The CDR3 region has the DNA TGTGCCAGCGCCCGTCGGGACAGGACCTACGAGCAGTACTTC. It translates to CASARRDRTYEQYF.

This clonotype has more than one count but fewer than ten. This sequence joins TRBV6-2 or TRBV6-3 and TRBJ2-7; the D call may be TRBD1 or TRBD2 (5 bases each). CDR1 and CDR2 from the germline V gene are MNHEY and SVGEGT. There are 14 residues in the CDR3. The ends were cut back, 0 bases at V and 0 bases at J, with 6 bases in the middle. This CDR3 reads CASSYSGRSYEQYF. CDR3 sequence (DNA): TGTGCCAGCAGTTACTCGGGACGCTCCTACGAGCAGTACTTC.